This entry lists 26 T cell receptor beta chains sequenced from one sample in a study of graft-versus-host responses after intestinal transplantation. Method: immunoSEQ multiplex PCR; TCRdb's copy keeps in-frame clones and lacks some. Counted here are 15,000 to 20,000 clones, about nine tenths occurring once; the ten biggest clones make up approximately 48%. The sample was bone marrow, taken 120 to 130 days after transplant. The receptors shown here come from a human patient who received an intestinal transplant, so some T cells may come from the graft donor.

The rearrangement uses TRBV29-1 and TRBJ1-1; TRBD1 agrees at 7 bases. The CDR3 has 14 residues. After removal of 7 bases from V and 1 base from J, the junction contained 9 bases not matched to a gene. Germline assignment: CDR1 SQVTM and CDR2 ANQGSEA. CDR3 amino acids: CSGGQYASNTEAFF. The DNA for the CDR3 is TGCAGCGGGGGACAGTACGCATCGAACACTGAAGCTTTCTTT.

J is TRBJ1-5 and V is TRBV5-1; D perhaps matches TRBD1 (6 bases). The germline gives CDR1 SGHRS, CDR2 YFSETQ. This CDR3 comprises 15 residues. The ends were cut back, 4 bases at V and 3 bases at J, with 14 bases in the middle. The CDR3 region is CASSKAGQFNQPQHF. CDR3 bases: TGCGCCAGCAGCAAAGCCGGACAGTTCAATCAGCCCCAGCATTTT.

The chain employs TRBV7-3 and TRBJ2-7; no definite D call. This CDR3 comprises 12 residues. V lost 2 bases and J lost 6, with 8 bases in between. Germline V CDR1 and CDR2: SGHTA, FQGTGA. The CDR3 sequence is CASSLYKREQYF. DNA for the CDR3: TGTGCCAGCAGCTTATACAAACGCGAGCAGTACTTC.

The chain couples TRBV10-2 to TRBJ2-3; D is unresolved. CDR1 WSHSY and CDR2 SAAADI come from the germline V gene. This CDR3 has 13 residues. V was clipped by 5 bases and J by 3 bases, with 9 bases between them. CDR3: CASSLARTDTQYF. The CDR3 region has the DNA TGCGCCAGCAGTCTGGCTCGGACAGATACGCAGTATTTT.

The rearrangement uses TRBV4-2 and TRBJ2-7, with a possible D match to TRBD2 (6 bases). The germline V gene encodes CDR1 LGHNA and CDR2 YNFKEQ. V lost 0 bases to trimming and J lost 3 bases, with 12 bases between them. The CDR3 is made up of 15 amino acids. The CDR3 region is CASSQDPSVHYEQYF. The CDR3 DNA reads as TGTGCCAGCAGCCAAGACCCTAGCGTACACTACGAGCAGTACTTC.

J is TRBJ2-1 and V is TRBV5-6; no clear D. Trimming left V 3 bases short and J 13 bases short, with 11 bases between. This CDR3 has 11 residues. From germline, CDR1 is SGHDT and CDR2 YYEEEE. CDR3 coding DNA: TGTGCCAGCAGCTCAGGTGGGGTACAGTTCTTC. Its protein is CASSSGGVQFF. Variable domain in full (rest from reference TRBV5-6 and TRBJ2-1): DAGVTQSPTHLIKTRGQQVTLRCSPKSGHDTVSWYQQALGQGPQFIFQYYEEEERQRGNFPDRFSGHQFPNYSSELNVNALLLGDSALYLCASSSGGVQFFGPGTRLTVL.

The genes are TRBV29-1 and TRBJ2-1; 8 bases are a match to TRBD1. This CDR3 has 14 amino acids. The V gene's germline CDR1 is SQVTM and CDR2 ANQGSEA. The V segment lost 6 bases and the J segment 3 bases; nucleotides outside the gene matches: 7. The DNA for the CDR3 is TGCAGCGTAGAGAGCAGGGGGCTCTACAATGAGCAGTTCTTC. Its translation is CSVESRGLYNEQFF.

V and J are TRBV11-2 and TRBJ2-7; D is unclear. CDR1 is SGHAT, CDR2 FQNNGV, per germline. The CDR3 spans 17 residues. V dropped 5 bases and J dropped 2 bases, with 22 bases sitting between them. As DNA, the CDR3 is TGTGCCAGCAGCCCATTGCACGGCGTTCCCGGACCCTACGAGCAGTACTTC. Amino acid sequence: CASSPLHGVPGPYEQYF.

The V and J genes are TRBV11-2 and TRBJ2-1, with 8 bases fitting TRBD2. Looked up from germline, CDR1 is SGHAT and CDR2 is FQNNGV. With V trimmed by 1 base and J by 6 bases, 5 bases remained unmatched. The CDR3 has 15 amino acids. CDR3 nucleotides: TGTGCCAGCAGCTTAGGGGGACTAGAAACCAATGAGCAGTTCTTC. This gives the protein CASSLGGLETNEQFF. The variable domain in full, with the rest retrieved from reference TRBV11-2 and TRBJ2-1, is EAGVAQSPRYKIIEKRQSVAFWCNPISGHATLYWYQQILGQGPKLLIQFQNNGVVDDSQLPKDRFSAERLKGVDSTLKIQPAKLEDSAVYLCASSLGGLETNEQFFGPGTRLTVL.

The sample holds a few counts of this clone. The chain carries TRBV27 and TRBJ2-3; 13 nucleotides match TRBD2. Germline V gene sequence: CDR1 MNHEY, CDR2 SMNVEV (reference sequence). CDR3 length equals 16 residues. V was clipped by 2 bases and J by 9 bases; unmatched bases: 8. CDR3 loop: CASSLLGTSGAGTQYF. In DNA form, the CDR3 reads TGTGCCAGCAGTTTACTCGGGACTAGCGGGGCCGGAACGCAGTATTTT.

The CDR3 sequence: CASRDRSSYEQYF. The DNA of the CDR3 is TGTGCCAGCAGAGACAGGAGCTCCTACGAGCAGTACTTC. The chain links TRBV6-5 to TRBJ2-7, with D perhaps matching TRBD1 (6 bases). CDR1 is MNHEY, CDR2 SVGAGI, per germline. CDR3 length: 13 residues. V was cut by 6 bases and J by 0 bases, with 9 bases left in between.

This clone was seen only once. V is TRBV9 and J is TRBJ1-2, with D perhaps matching TRBD1 (6 bases). Germline V gene data show CDR1 as SGDLS and CDR2 as YYNGEE. V lost 0 bases and J 4 bases, leaving 16 bases between the germline ends. CDR3 length: 16 residues. The CDR3 nucleotides read TGTGCCAGCAGCGTAGATAGGGAGGCAGGGGTCTATGGCTACACCTTC. Amino acid sequence: CASSVDREAGVYGYTF.

This rearrangement joins TRBV5-6 to TRBJ1-1; D remains unclear. V lost 0 bases, J lost 0 bases, and 6 bases lay in between. This CDR3 comprises 14 residues. Germline loops: CDR1 SGHDT, CDR2 YYEEEE. Written as DNA, the CDR3 is TGTGCCAGCAGCTTGGAATTGTTGAACACTGAAGCTTTCTTT. It specifies CASSLELLNTEAFF.

The chain couples TRBV7-9 to TRBJ2-5; unclear D gene. Germline values: CDR1 SEHNR, CDR2 FQNEAQ (reference sequence). The germline V and J ends were trimmed by 5 bases and 1 base, with 11 bases remaining between them. This CDR3 region has 14 residues. CDR3 nucleotides: TGTGCCAGCAGCCTCGGGTCGCCCCAAGAGACCCAGTACTTC. Residues: CASSLGSPQETQYF. The full variable domain, in which reference TRBV7-9 and TRBJ2-5 provide the parts outside the CDR3, is DTGVSQNPRHKITKRGQNVTFRCDPISEHNRLYWYRQTLGQGPEFLTYFQNEAQLEKSRLLSDRFSAERPKGSFSTLEIQRTEQGDSAMYLCASSLGSPQETQYFGPGTRLLVL.

The chain carries TRBV29-1 and TRBJ2-1, with 9 bases identical to TRBD2. Germline assignment: CDR1 SQVTM and CDR2 ANQGSEA. The ends lost 1 base at V and 9 bases at J; junction bases unmatched: 1. The CDR3 consists of 12 residues. DNA of the CDR3: TGCAGCGTTGAAGGACTAGCGGTTGAGCAGTTCTTC. As protein: CSVEGLAVEQFF.

The chain recombines TRBV27 with TRBJ2-1, with 11 bases fitting TRBD2. Germline V gene lookup returns CDR1 MNHEY and CDR2 SMNVEV (reference sequence). V lost 5 bases, J lost 4 bases, and 1 base stayed unmatched. The CDR3 loop spans 14 amino acids. The CDR3 protein is CASSTSGSYNEQFF. CDR3 DNA: TGTGCCAGCAGTACTAGCGGGAGTTACAATGAGCAGTTCTTC.

This clone was counted only a few times. This chain joins TRBV6-1 and TRBJ1-6; D may be TRBD1 (5 bases). Germline V gives CDR1 MNHNS, CDR2 SASEGT. Trimming pared 3 bases from V and 7 bases from J, leaving 10 bases between. The CDR3 is made up of 14 amino acids. Written as DNA, the CDR3 is TGTGCCAGCAGTGATCGGGGGGAGAATTCACCCCTCCACTTT. Translated, it gives CASSDRGENSPLHF.

The rearrangement uses TRBV6-5 and TRBJ1-3; D ambiguous. The CDR3 totals 15 residues. The germline gives CDR1 MNHEY, CDR2 SVGAGI. V lost 6 bases and J lost 0, with 12 bases in between. The CDR3, as DNA: TGTGCCAGCAGGGCGGGGTCCACCTCTGGAAACACCATATATTTT. Amino acids: CASRAGSTSGNTIYF.

The CDR3 region has the DNA TGTGCCAGTAGTAGCCCCCTGGAAGACGGCCCGCAGTACTTC. Translation: CASSSPLEDGPQYF. The chain carries TRBV19 and TRBJ2-7; D is unclear. The CDR3 covers 14 residues. Germline V CDR1 and CDR2: LNHDA, SQIVND (reference sequence). V gave up 4 bases and J gave up 9 bases, with 19 bases separating them.

This chain uses TRBV7-8 with TRBJ2-7; D possibly corresponds to TRBD1 (5 bases). The CDR3 runs to 14 residues. Trimming pared 1 base from V and 4 bases from J, leaving 11 bases between. Germline V gene lookup returns CDR1 SGHVS and CDR2 FQNEAQ. The CDR3 reads CASSLVQGLYEQYF. Here the CDR3 DNA reads TGTGCCAGCAGCTTAGTCCAGGGTCTGTACGAGCAGTACTTC.

The chain combines TRBV6-5 with TRBJ2-7; D unresolved. Trimming took off 8 bases at V and 4 bases at J, with 12 bases between the two ends. Germline CDR1 and CDR2: MNHEY and SVGAGI. The CDR3 sequence is 12 residues long. The CDR3 region has the DNA TGTGCCAGCCACAAGGCCGATTACGAGCAGTACTTC. Protein: CASHKADYEQYF.

This chain links TRBV5-6 with TRBJ2-1; 8 nucleotides match TRBD2. Germline-derived CDR1 and CDR2 are SGHDT and YYEEEE. V lost 3 bases and J lost 2; bases outside the gene matches: 4. The CDR3 length is 15 residues. CDR3 sequence: CASSWGLVAYNEQFF. The CDR3 DNA reads TGTGCCAGCAGCTGGGGACTAGTTGCCTACAATGAGCAGTTCTTC.

J is TRBJ1-2 and V is TRBV10-2; D is ambiguous. V was trimmed by 6 bases and J by 8 bases, leaving 13 bases between them. Germline V CDR1 and CDR2: WSHSY, SAAADI. The CDR3 has 12 residues. CDR3 coding DNA: TGCGCCAGCAGAACGGCGTTGGGGGGCTACACCTTC. This gives the protein CASRTALGGYTF.

The CDR3 sequence: CASKAGQLEAFF. CDR3 coding DNA: TGTGCCAGCAAGGCCGGGCAGCTTGAAGCTTTCTTT. This sequence joins TRBV5-6 and TRBJ1-1, with no clear D. CDR3 length equals 12 residues. Trimming cost V 6 bases and J 7 bases, with 13 bases left between them. Germline V gene sequence: CDR1 SGHDT, CDR2 YYEEEE.

CDR3 DNA sequence: TGTGCCAGCAGTTTGTCCACCGGGGAGCTGTTTTTT. Its protein product is CASSLSTGELFF. The chain uses TRBV27 and TRBJ2-2; D remains unclear. CDR1 is MNHEY and CDR2 is SMNVEV in the germline V gene (reference sequence). The germline V and J ends were trimmed by 3 bases and 4 bases, with 3 bases remaining between them. This CDR3 has 12 amino acids.

CDR3 region: CASSFFSREQYF. The CDR3 DNA is TGTGCCAGCAGCTTTTTTTCGCGGGAGCAGTACTTC. The chain has TRBV11-2 and TRBJ2-7; D gene ambiguous. CDR3 length: 12 residues. The germline CDR1 and CDR2 sequences are SGHAT and FQNNGV. V lost 3 bases and J 7 bases, leaving 10 bases between the germline ends.